This is a list of T cell receptor beta chains from one sample in a study of blood T cell repertoires in COVID-19. The assay was immunoSEQ multiplex PCR, and TCRdb's table has in-frame clones only and misses some. The data show about 200,000 clones, approximately 87% seen once. The sample consisted of peripheral blood. The source of these receptors is a man aged 55 to 69 who had recovered from COVID-19. Each CDR3 is given with its conserved first and last residue. A D gene is named only where the DNA matches it firmly. Clone size, where shown, is once, few, many, or a class for clones that have expanded.

>TRBJ1-1|-|TRBD1|TRBV5-1
TGCGCCAGCAGCTTCTCGGACAGGGGCACTGAAGCTTTCTTT
CASSFSDRGTEAFF
>TRBJ1-1|-|-|TRBV11-2
TGTGCCAGCAGCTTAGTGTCAGGGAACACTGAAGCTTTCTTT
CASSLVSGNTEAFF
>TRBJ2-1|-|TRBD2|TRBV2
TGTGCCAGCAGGGCTAGCGGGGGGGCGTTTGAGCAGTTCTTC
CASRASGGAFEQFF
>TRBJ2-2|-|-|TRBV7-3
TGTGCCAGCAGCTTAACGTGGGGGCAGGGGCACACCGGGGAGCTGTTTTTT
CASSLTWGQGHTGELFF
>TRBJ1-2|-|-|TRBV5-8
TGTGCCAGCACCCCCTGGCGGGCAGAAAACTATGGCTACACCTTC
CASTPWRAENYGYTF
>TRBJ1-4|-|TRBD1|TRBV29-1
TGCAGCGTTTTGGGACAGGGCTCTGAAAAACTGTTTTTT
CSVLGQGSEKLFF
>TRBJ2-4|-|TRBD1|TRBV27
TGTGCCAGCAGTTTAATAAGGACAGGGAATAGTGACATTCAGTACTTC
CASSLIRTGNSDIQYF
>TRBJ1-6|-|-|TRBV27
TGTGCCAGCAATCAAAGAGGAGGGGTGGCTTCACCCCTCCACTTT
CASNQRGGVASPLHF
>TRBJ1-1|-|-|TRBV9
TGTGCCAGCACTCGAGAGGGAGTGAACACTGAAGCTTTCTTT
CASTREGVNTEAFF
>TRBJ2-5|-|TRBD2|TRBV7-3
TGTGCCAGCAGCTTAGGGCCTAGCGGGACTCAAGAGACCCAGTACTTC
CASSLGPSGTQETQYF
>TRBJ1-3|few|-|TRBV7-3
TGTGCCAGCAGCTTAGGGCCAGCTACTGGAAACACCATATATTTT
CASSLGPATGNTIYF
>TRBJ2-7|-|-|TRBV7-2
TGTGCCAGCAGCTTAGCCAGCTCCTACGAGCAGTACTTC
CASSLASSYEQYF
>TRBJ2-2|-|TRBD2|TRBV7-3
TGTGCCAGCAGTCAAACCCTGTCTAGCGGGAACACCGGGGAGCTGTTTTTT
CASSQTLSSGNTGELFF
>TRBJ2-7|-|-|TRBV12-5
TGTGCTAGTGGTTTGGCGGGGGGCGCCTCCTACGAGCAGTACTTC
CASGLAGGASYEQYF
>TRBJ2-7|-|TRBD2|TRBV4-1
TGCGCCAGCAGCCAAGGACCTCCCTTAACTAGCGGGAGGAACTACGAGCAGTACTTC
CASSQGPPLTSGRNYEQYF
>TRBJ1-5|-|TRBD1|TRBV27
TGTGCCAGCGGCCCAACAGGGGGCCTTAGCAATCAGCCCCAGCATTTT
CASGPTGGLSNQPQHF
>TRBJ1-2|-|-|TRBV7-9
TGTGCCAGCAGCCCCCTAAAGGAGGAAGGCTACACCTTC
CASSPLKEEGYTF
>TRBJ1-2|-|TRBD1|TRBV6-4
TGTGCCAGCAGTCGGGACAGAAGGAATAACTATGGCTACACCTTC
CASSRDRRNNYGYTF
>TRBJ2-1|-|TRBD2|TRBV27
TGTGCCAGCAAGGGACTAGCGGGAGGAAGCTCCTACAATGAGCAGTTCTTC
CASKGLAGGSSYNEQFF
>TRBJ2-5|-|TRBD1|TRBV4-2
TGTGCCAGCAGCCCTGGTGACAGGGCGCGAAAAGAGACCCAGTACTTC
CASSPGDRARKETQYF